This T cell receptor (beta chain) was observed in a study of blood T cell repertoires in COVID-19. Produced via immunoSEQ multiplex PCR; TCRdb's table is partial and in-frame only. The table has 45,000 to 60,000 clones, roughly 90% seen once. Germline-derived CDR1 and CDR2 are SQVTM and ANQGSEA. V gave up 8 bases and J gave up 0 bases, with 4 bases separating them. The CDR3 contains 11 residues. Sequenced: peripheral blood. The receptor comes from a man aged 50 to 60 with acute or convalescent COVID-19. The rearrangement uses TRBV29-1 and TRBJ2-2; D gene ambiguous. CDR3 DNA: TGCAGCTATACGAACACCGGGGAGCTGTTTTTT. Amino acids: CSYTNTGELFF.